The next 9 T cell receptor beta chains were all read from a single sample in a study of shared clonotypes between healthy human individuals. Some clones are missing from TCRdb's copy, which holds only in-frame ones; the method was immunoSEQ multiplex PCR. The data contain 470,000 or so clones, around four fifths of them singletons. Sequenced: PBMCs. These TCRs come from a woman aged 40 to 50 in good health. Some clones in this sample may be carry-over from other donors' samples.

The chain is built from TRBV2 and TRBJ2-7; D unclear. V lost 2 bases to trimming and J lost 8 bases, with 16 bases between them. Germline V lookup: CDR1 SNHLY, CDR2 FYNNEI. CDR3 length: 14 residues. The CDR3 nucleotides read TGTGCCAGCAGTGAATCCCTAGGAAGGAGTCAGCAGTACTTC. This encodes CASSESLGRSQQYF.

On this clone: Different DNA sequences within this sample yield the same CDR3. CDR3 loop: CSVAGTGYEQYF. The CDR3 nucleotides are TGCAGCGTGGCCGGGACAGGGTACGAGCAGTACTTC. The V gene is TRBV29-1, the J gene TRBJ2-7; 9 bases fit TRBD1. The CDR3 has 12 amino acids. Germline CDR1 and CDR2: SQVTM and ANQGSEA. The J segment lost 4 bases and the V segment lost 6 bases, leaving 4 bases of the junction unmatched.

Remarks on this clone: A much larger clone differs from this one at a single base, so this may be a read error. The sample has other DNA sequences that encode this CDR3 too. The rearrangement links TRBV27 to TRBJ2-7; 7 bases line up with TRBD1. Germline V gives CDR1 MNHEY, CDR2 SMNVEV (reference sequence). The CDR3 spans 16 residues. The CDR3 reads CASRPWGTGTVYEQYF. The CDR3 region has the DNA TGTGCCAGCAGACCCTGGGGCACCGGGACAGTCTACGAACAGTACTTC.

This chain uses TRBV7-2 with TRBJ1-1, with D maybe TRBD1 (5 bases). V was pared by 3 bases and J by 3 bases, with 14 bases between. Germline CDR1 and CDR2: SGHTA and FQGNSA. This CDR3 has 15 amino acids. This CDR3 reads CASSFRGSLDTEAFF. In DNA, the CDR3 is TGTGCCAGCAGCTTTCGGGGGAGCCTGGACACTGAAGCTTTCTTT.

This rearrangement joins TRBV15 to TRBJ2-2; TRBD1 matches 10 bases. With 1 base clipped from V and 3 bases from J, the junction kept 2 bases outside the gene matches. Germline V gene lookup returns CDR1 LNHNV and CDR2 YYDKDF (reference sequence). This CDR3 comprises 16 residues. The CDR3 here is CATSRVGTGDTGELFF. CDR3 in DNA: TGTGCCACCAGCAGAGTTGGGACAGGGGACACCGGGGAGCTGTTTTTT.

V usage is TRBV10-3 and J usage is TRBJ1-2; 8 bases are shared with TRBD1. CDR3 length: 14 residues. CDR1 ENHRY and CDR2 SYGVKD come from the germline V gene. Trimming removed 5 bases from V and 8 bases from J; junction bases left unmatched: 10. As DNA, the CDR3 is TGTGCCATCAGTACCACGACAGGGGACCCGGGCTACACCTTC. This gives the protein CAISTTTGDPGYTF.

This clone was picked up one time. This sequence joins TRBV7-3 and TRBJ2-3; tentatively, D is TRBD2 (5 bases). V lost 4 bases to trimming and J lost 2 bases, with 7 bases between them. The germline V gene has CDR1 SGHTA and CDR2 FQGTGA. The CDR3 totals 13 residues. CDR3 residues: CASSSDYTDTQYF. CDR3 in DNA: TGTGCCAGCAGCTCCGACTACACAGATACGCAGTATTTT.

The chain recombines TRBV7-8 with TRBJ1-1; no definite D call. The V gene lost 1 base and the J gene lost 2 bases, with 14 bases spanning the gap. The CDR3 is 16 residues long. Germline CDR1 reads SGHVS; CDR2 reads FQNEAQ. CDR3 residues: CASSLVASHLNTEAFF. CDR3 DNA sequence: TGTGCCAGCAGCTTAGTGGCCAGCCATCTCAACACTGAAGCTTTCTTT.

V usage is TRBV5-1 and J usage is TRBJ1-4; the D gene is possibly TRBD1 (5 bases). The ends were cut back, 4 bases at V and 2 bases at J, with 15 bases in the middle. Germline CDR1 reads SGHRS; CDR2 reads YFSETQ. This CDR3 is built from 16 residues. This CDR3 is CASSPLRAGTNEKLFF. In DNA form, the CDR3 reads TGCGCCAGCAGCCCCCTGAGGGCAGGGACTAATGAAAAACTGTTTTTT.